The 2 T cell receptor beta chains below were found in one sample sequenced in a study of CD8 T cells in ankylosing spondylitis. Study-wide results and limits: Ankylosing spondylitis blood appeared to be characterized by a TCR beta motif of eight highly homologous variants.

TCRdb re-called the 5' RACE reads with MiXCR, one entry per CDR3 protein. This table holds approximately 440,000 distinct CDR3 sequences, about a sixth found once. Their antigens are not known. Sequenced material: blood, either unsorted or a sorted T cell fraction (not recorded which). The origin of the receptors is a male donor with ankylosing spondylitis.

This clonotype occurred a few times. J is TRBJ2-3 and V is TRBV5-1; the match to TRBD2 covers 7 bases. V lost 3 bases to trimming and J lost 5 bases; unmatched junction nucleotides: 12. This CDR3 has 16 residues. Germline V CDR1 and CDR2: SGHRS, YFSETQ. CDR3 residues: CASSSGGSQIGDTQYF. The CDR3 coding sequence is TGCGCCAGCAGCTCCGGGGGGAGTCAGATAGGAGATACGCAGTATTTT.

The sample holds many counts of this clonotype. V is TRBV7-3 and J is TRBJ2-1, with 9 nucleotides matching TRBD2. This CDR3 is 15 amino acids long. Germline lookup yields CDR1 SGHTA and CDR2 FQGTGA. Trimming cost V 4 bases and J 4 bases; bases outside gene matches: 5. For the CDR3, the DNA is TGTGCCAGCAGCTCCCTTAGCGGGAGTTACAATGAGCAGTTCTTC. Its protein is CASSSLSGSYNEQFF.